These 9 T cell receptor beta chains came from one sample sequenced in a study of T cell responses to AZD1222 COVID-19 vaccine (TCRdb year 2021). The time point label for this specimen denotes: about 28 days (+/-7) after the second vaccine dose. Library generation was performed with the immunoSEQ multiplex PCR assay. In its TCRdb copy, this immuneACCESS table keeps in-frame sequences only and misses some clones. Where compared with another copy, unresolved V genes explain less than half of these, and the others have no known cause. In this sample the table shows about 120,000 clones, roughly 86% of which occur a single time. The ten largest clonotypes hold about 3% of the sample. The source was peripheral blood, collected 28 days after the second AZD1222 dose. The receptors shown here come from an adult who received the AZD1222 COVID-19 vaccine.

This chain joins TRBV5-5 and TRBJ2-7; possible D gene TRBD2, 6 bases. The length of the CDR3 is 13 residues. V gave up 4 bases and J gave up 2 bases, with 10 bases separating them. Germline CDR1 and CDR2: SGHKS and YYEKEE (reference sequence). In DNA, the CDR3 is TGTGCCAGCAGCCTCCCGGGGGCCTACGAGCAGTACTTC. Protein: CASSLPGAYEQYF.

CDR3 loop: CASSQDGISGNTIYF. In DNA form, the CDR3 reads TGTGCCAGCAGCCAAGACGGCATTTCTGGAAACACCATATATTTT. This chain connects TRBV4-2 to TRBJ1-3; no definite D call. CDR1 LGHNA and CDR2 YNFKEQ come from the germline V gene. The ends were cut back, 0 bases at V and 1 base at J, with 7 bases in the middle. There are 15 residues in the CDR3.

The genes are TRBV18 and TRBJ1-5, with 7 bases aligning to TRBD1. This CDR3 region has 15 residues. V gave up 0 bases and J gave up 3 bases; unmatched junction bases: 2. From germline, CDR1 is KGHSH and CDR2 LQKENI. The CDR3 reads CASSPPGQHNQPQHF. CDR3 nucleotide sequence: TGTGCCAGCTCACCACCGGGACAGCACAATCAGCCCCAGCATTTT.

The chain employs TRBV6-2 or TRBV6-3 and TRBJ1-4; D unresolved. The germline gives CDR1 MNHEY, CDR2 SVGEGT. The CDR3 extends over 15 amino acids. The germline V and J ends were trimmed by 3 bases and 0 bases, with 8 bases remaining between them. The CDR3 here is CASSYPGATNEKLFF. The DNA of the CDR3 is TGTGCCAGCAGTTATCCGGGAGCAACTAATGAAAAACTGTTTTTT.

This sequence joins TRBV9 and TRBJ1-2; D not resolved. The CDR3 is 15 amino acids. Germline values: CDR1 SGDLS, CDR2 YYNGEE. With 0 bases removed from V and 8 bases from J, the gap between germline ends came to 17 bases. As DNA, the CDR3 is TGTGCCAGCAGCGTAGATGTGGGCGGCCCTGGGGGCTACACCTTC. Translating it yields CASSVDVGGPGGYTF.

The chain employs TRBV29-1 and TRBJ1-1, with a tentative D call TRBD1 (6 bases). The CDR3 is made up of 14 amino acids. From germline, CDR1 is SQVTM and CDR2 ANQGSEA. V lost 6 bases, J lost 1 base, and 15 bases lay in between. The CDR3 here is CSVHVGGSNTEAFF. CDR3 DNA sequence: TGCAGCGTCCACGTAGGGGGGTCGAACACTGAAGCTTTCTTT.

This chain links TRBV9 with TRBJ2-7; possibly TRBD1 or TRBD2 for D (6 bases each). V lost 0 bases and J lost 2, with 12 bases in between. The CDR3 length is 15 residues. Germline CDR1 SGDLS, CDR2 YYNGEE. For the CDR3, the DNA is TGTGCCAGCAGCGTAGAAGGGGGGAATGCCTACGAGCAGTACTTC. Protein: CASSVEGGNAYEQYF.

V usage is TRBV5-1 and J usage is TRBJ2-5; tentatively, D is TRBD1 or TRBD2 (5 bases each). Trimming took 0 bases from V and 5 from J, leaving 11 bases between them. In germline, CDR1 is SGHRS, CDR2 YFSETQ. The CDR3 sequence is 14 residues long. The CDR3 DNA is TGCGCCAGCAGCTTGGATCCGGGGCCGGAGACCCAGTACTTC. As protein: CASSLDPGPETQYF.

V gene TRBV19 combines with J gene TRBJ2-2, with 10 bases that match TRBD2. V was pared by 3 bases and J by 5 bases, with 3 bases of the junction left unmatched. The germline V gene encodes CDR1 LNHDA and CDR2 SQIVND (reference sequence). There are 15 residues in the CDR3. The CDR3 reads CASSIGGLATGELFF. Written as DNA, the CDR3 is TGTGCCAGTAGTATCGGGGGACTAGCGACCGGGGAGCTGTTTTTT. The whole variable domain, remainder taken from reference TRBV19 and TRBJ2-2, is DGGITQSPKYLFRKEGQNVTLSCEQNLNHDAMYWYRQDPGQGLRLIYYSQIVNDFQKGDIAEGYSVSREKKESFPLTVTSAQKNPTAFYLCASSIGGLATGELFFGEGSRLTVL.